This T cell receptor beta chain was obtained from a study of blood T cells in healthy people across ages. Broader study findings: PBMCs were not sorted, which prevented a conclusive comparison of naive versus antigen-experienced cells.

A second 7 to 11 cycle PCR used barcoded and J-beta primers. Each cDNA molecule carried a tag from a template-switch adaptor that contained 12 random nucleotides. TCRdb used MiXCR to reprocess the 5' RACE reads, holding one entry per CDR3 protein. The data show over 450,000 distinct CDR3 sequences, with less than 25% seen just once and 8.7% held by the top ten. The CDR3 consists of 14 residues. Per germline, CDR1 SNHLY and CDR2 FYNNEI. This clonotype occurred a few times. Its target is not known. A junction end diverges from the germline sequence, so it may reflect a read error. The same data also went into a second study, on T cells of mothers and their children. Turning to that study: It was related mother-child pairs that showed slightly higher overlap than unrelated pairs, without reaching significance.

Source material: blood. The gene calls are TRBV2 and TRBJ1-5; D remains ambiguous. The sequence was obtained from a boy aged 5-17 years in good health. The CDR3 sequence: CASSGVRFNQPRHF. CDR3 in DNA: TGTGCCAGCAGTGGAGTGAGGTTCAATCAGCCCCGGCATTTT.